This TCR beta chain was recovered during a study of CD8 T cells in ankylosing spondylitis. Study results and limitations: Fewer than ten highly homologous variants made up a TCR beta motif that seemed to typify ankylosing spondylitis blood. Matched ankylosing spondylitis synovial fluid reportedly contained a significantly enriched population of disease-linked clones.

The CDR3 is 13 amino acids. The V and J ends lost 6 bases and 6 bases, in that order; junction bases with no gene match: 3. The germline V gene has CDR1 ENHRY and CDR2 SYGVKD. With regard to this clonotype: The antigen is not known.

The authors made TCR beta libraries by quantitative 5'-RACE with molecular barcodes. MiXCR, run by TCRdb on the 5' RACE reads, gives a single entry per CDR3 protein. The table has about 190,000 distinct CDR3 sequences, approximately 12% seen once. This receptor was taken from a female donor with ankylosing spondylitis or in good health (not recorded which). The V gene is TRBV10-3, the J gene TRBJ2-3; TRBD2 matches at 10 bases. The source material was blood, either unsorted or a sorted T cell fraction (not recorded which). The CDR3 bases are TGTGCCATCAGGGCGACTAGCGGGGATACGCAGTATTTT. Translation gives CAIRATSGDTQYF.